The clone carrying this TCR beta chain was observed a few times. What it binds is not known. The record originates from a study of CD8 T cells in Susac syndrome. Study observations and caveats: Only a relatively small number of individuals were included in the TCR sequencing and HLA analysis.

The germline V gene has CDR1 LGHNA and CDR2 YSLEER. Between the trimmed V and J ends, which lost 0 bases and 3 bases, there was a span of 3 bases. The CDR3 has 13 residues. The authors reverse transcribed roughly 0.5 to 1 ug RNA with random hexamers. TCRdb processed the immunoSEQ multiplex PCR reads anew with MiXCR; each CDR3 protein has one entry. The repertoire holds around 130,000 distinct CDR3 sequences, with 90% to 95% as singletons. CD8+ and CD4+ T cells from blood underwent TCR beta sequencing. The sequencing sample was made of CD8+ T cells from PBMCs. The sequence derives from a human donor with multiple sclerosis. This chain connects TRBV4-3 to TRBJ2-1, with D unresolved. The DNA for the CDR3 is TGCGCCAGCAGCCAAGACTTCTACAATGAGCAGTTCTTC. Protein: CASSQDFYNEQFF.